Below, 32 T cell receptor beta chains from the same sample are listed, as sequenced in a study of breast tumors, draining lymph nodes, adjacent tissues. TCRdb re-called the multiplex PCR reads through MiXCR, storing one row per CDR3 protein. The repertoire consists of about 180,000 distinct CDR3 sequences, with roughly 30% occurring once and the leading ten covering 3.5% to 4.5%. Breast cancer patients provided tissue from their axillary draining lymph nodes. The source material was axillary lymph node tissue. Receptors were obtained from a female donor with breast cancer. Some clones in this sample may be carry-over from other donors' samples.

This clonotype was found many times. The V and J genes are TRBV12-3 or TRBV12-4 and TRBJ2-5, with 8 bases aligning to TRBD1. This CDR3 has 16 amino acids. Germline trimming cut 3 bases from V and 5 bases from J; bases unmatched to any gene: 11. CDR3 DNA: TGTGCCAGCAGTTTGGAAGTGGCAGGGGGCTTTGAGACCCAGTACTTC. It codes for CASSLEVAGGFETQYF.

Comments on this clonotype: One junction end disagrees with the germline gene, perhaps due to a read error. V usage is TRBV7-7 and J usage is TRBJ2-3, with 13 bases matching TRBD2. The CDR3 consists of 16 residues. Germline CDR1 and CDR2: SSHAT and FNYEAQ (reference sequence). CDR3 DNA sequence: TGTGCTAGCAGCTCGGGACTAGCGGGGCCCACAGATACGCAGTATTTT. Amino acids: CASSSGLAGPTDTQYF.

This clonotype was observed at least ten times. The chain joins TRBV6-5 to TRBJ2-2, with D hard to call. V was trimmed by 6 bases and J by 2 bases, leaving 1 base between them. From germline, CDR1 is MNHEY and CDR2 SVGAGI. The CDR3 runs to 11 residues. The CDR3 bases are TGTGCCAGCAGCAACACCGGGGAGCTGTTTTTT. The encoded protein is CASSNTGELFF.

The chain employs TRBV9 and TRBJ2-2, with TRBD1 identical over 7 bases. After removal of 3 bases from V and 2 bases from J, the junction contained 13 bases not matched to a gene. The CDR3 sequence is 18 residues long. Germline lookup yields CDR1 SGDLS and CDR2 YYNGEE. The CDR3 sequence: CASSAGSGQHGNTGELFF. The DNA of the CDR3 is TGTGCCAGCAGCGCGGGGTCGGGACAGCATGGAAACACCGGGGAGCTGTTTTTT.

V usage is TRBV6-5 and J usage is TRBJ2-5; 11 bases map to TRBD2. The CDR3 totals 14 residues. Germline values: CDR1 MNHEY, CDR2 SVGAGI. V lost 6 bases and J lost 10; bases outside the gene matches: 10. CDR3 bases: TGTGCCAGCAGGGGCCCGGGACTAGCGGCCGACCAGTACTTC. It specifies CASRGPGLAADQYF.

This clonotype was counted ten times or more. The V gene is TRBV3-1, the J gene TRBJ1-2; a weak D match, TRBD1 (6 bases). The CDR3 consists of 14 residues. The V end was cut by 0 bases, the J end by 6 bases, with 11 bases between. The V gene's germline CDR1 is LGHDT and CDR2 YNNKEL (reference sequence). The CDR3 coding sequence is TGTGCCAGCAGCCAAGAAGGGGGGTGGGATGGCTACACCTTC. Protein product: CASSQEGGWDGYTF.

This clonotype was detected many times. The chain couples TRBV6-6 to TRBJ2-7, with TRBD2 identical over 9 bases. CDR3 length equals 13 residues. Germline V gene lookup returns CDR1 MNHNY and CDR2 SVGAGI (reference sequence). Trimming at V came to 8 bases and at J to 3 bases, leaving 5 bases not matched to a gene. CDR3 nucleotides: TGTGCCAGCTGGCGGGAGGGATTCTACGAGCAGTACTTC. Its translation: CASWREGFYEQYF.

The V and J genes are TRBV29-1 and TRBJ2-7, with a tentative D call TRBD2 (5 bases). V was cut by 7 bases and J by 1 base, with 14 bases left in between. Germline CDR1 and CDR2: SQVTM and ANQGSEA. The length of the CDR3 is 13 residues. The CDR3 protein is CSARGQFSYEQYF. CDR3 sequence (DNA): TGCAGCGCCCGAGGGCAGTTTTCCTACGAGCAGTACTTC.

This clonotype appeared many times. The rearrangement joins TRBV28 to TRBJ1-6, with D possibly being TRBD1 (5 bases). Germline loops: CDR1 MDHEN, CDR2 SYDVKM. V was shortened by 6 bases and J by 1 base, with 19 bases between the two germline ends. CDR3 length equals 18 residues. This CDR3 is CASSMFRVVGSYNSPLHF. The DNA of the CDR3 is TGTGCCAGCAGCATGTTCAGGGTCGTGGGGTCCTATAATTCACCCCTCCACTTT.

A note on this clonotype: This could be a read error, since a much larger clone is one nucleotide away. The chain recombines TRBV6-5 with TRBJ2-5; unclear D gene. The CDR3 loop spans 14 amino acids. V lost 2 bases to trimming and J lost 7 bases, with 14 bases between them. Germline V lookup: CDR1 MNHEY, CDR2 SVGAGI. This CDR3 is CASSYNGWTGTQYF. CDR3 nucleotide sequence: TGTGCCAGCAGTTACAATGGCTGGACGGGGACCCAGTACTTC.

About this clonotype: In this CDR3 the conserved last residue, phenylalanine or tryptophan, is missing, so a read error is likely. No DNA is shown, since the ends of the CDR3 on it are uncertain; the CDR3 is the one TCRdb lists. V and J are TRBV24-1 and TRBJ1-2; the table assigns TRBD1, which was not confirmed against the DNA. Counting both end residues, the CDR3 totals 15 amino acids. The germline gives CDR1 KGHDR, CDR2 SFDVKD. Here the CDR3 reads CATSDHWTLQGASPS.

In its sample, this clonotype was seen many times. This chain uses TRBV7-6 with TRBJ2-1; D call uncertain. V was cut by 4 bases and J by 5 bases, with 12 bases left in between. Germline CDR1 SGHVS, CDR2 FNYEAQ. The CDR3 runs to 14 residues. The CDR3: CASSSRQLDNEQFF. In nucleotides, the CDR3 is TGTGCCAGCAGCTCTAGGCAGCTAGACAATGAGCAGTTCTTC.

This clonotype has a handful of counts. V is TRBV18 and J is TRBJ1-2; D unclear. Trimming stripped 4 bases from V and 0 bases from J, with 18 bases between. The CDR3 loop spans 17 amino acids. Germline V CDR1 and CDR2: KGHSH, LQKENI. In nucleotides, the CDR3 is TGTGCCAGCTCACAGGCCTTCAAAGTCTCGACTAACTATGGCTACACCTTC. Translating gives CASSQAFKVSTNYGYTF. The full variable domain, completed using reference TRBV18 and TRBJ1-2, is NAGVMQNPRHLVRRRGQEARLRCSPMKGHSHVYWYRQLPEEGLKFMVYLQKENIIDESGMPKERFSAEFPKEGPSILRIQQVVRGDSAAYFCASSQAFKVSTNYGYTFGSGTRLTVV.

This clonotype was counted at least ten times. The chain has TRBV7-9 and TRBJ1-2; maybe TRBD1 (5 bases). The CDR3 loop spans 14 amino acids. V lost 5 bases to trimming and J lost 2 bases, with 12 bases between them. CDR1 and CDR2 (germline): SEHNR, FQNEAQ (reference sequence). CDR3 nucleotides: TGTGCCAGCAGCCCTTTGGGACGGAACTATGGCTACACCTTC. Its translation: CASSPLGRNYGYTF.

This clonotype was picked up many times. The J gene is TRBJ1-2, the V gene TRBV29-1; D is uncertain. The germline V gene has CDR1 SQVTM and CDR2 ANQGSEA. Trimming took off 4 bases at V and 3 bases at J, with 15 bases between the two ends. This CDR3 region has 14 residues. The CDR3 sequence is CSVVAPGNDYGYTF. CDR3 nucleotide sequence: TGCAGCGTTGTGGCCCCGGGAAATGACTATGGCTACACCTTC.

This clonotype was seen many times. J is TRBJ2-3 and V is TRBV19; TRBD1 agrees at 9 bases. The CDR3 extends over 17 amino acids. Germline V gene data show CDR1 as LNHDA and CDR2 as SQIVND (reference sequence). Trimming at V came to 3 bases and at J to 3 bases, leaving 10 bases not matched to a gene. The CDR3 loop reads CASSMPIRTGVTDTQYF. The CDR3 DNA is TGTGCCAGTAGTATGCCAATTCGGACAGGGGTTACAGATACGCAGTATTTT.

This clonotype came up a few times. This could be a read error, since a much larger clone is one nucleotide away. The chain has TRBV9 and TRBJ1-6; D uncertain. The CDR3 is 14 residues long. CDR1 and CDR2 from the germline V gene are SGDLS and YYNGEE. The CDR3 region is CASSFKTELSPLPF. CDR3 nucleotides: TGTGCCAGCAGCTTTAAAACGGAACTTTCACCCCTCCCCTTT.

The table lists this clonotype with a count of one. The chain is built from TRBV11-3 and TRBJ1-4; 9 bases agree with TRBD1. With 4 bases clipped from V and 3 bases from J, the junction kept 3 bases outside the gene matches. The CDR3 runs to 15 residues. Looked up from germline, CDR1 is SGHNT and CDR2 is YENEEA. The CDR3: CASSSRDRANEKLFF. CDR3 nucleotide sequence: TGTGCCAGCAGCTCCCGGGACAGGGCTAATGAAAAACTGTTTTTT.

Ten or more counts support this clonotype. The chain carries TRBV6-5 and TRBJ2-5, with 7 positions matching TRBD1. V gave up 5 bases and J gave up 4 bases; unmatched junction bases: 7. The CDR3 runs 14 residues. Germline CDR1 and CDR2: MNHEY and SVGAGI. CDR3 sequence: CASSTYRGSETQYF. The CDR3 bases are TGTGCCAGCAGTACCTACAGGGGTTCAGAGACCCAGTACTTC.

The rearrangement links TRBV2 to TRBJ1-2; TRBD1 agrees at 7 bases. The V gene end was trimmed by 8 bases and the J gene end by 3 bases; junction bases not matched to a gene: 6. The CDR3 spans 13 residues. Germline-derived CDR1 and CDR2 are SNHLY and FYNNEI. In DNA, the CDR3 is TGTGCCAGCGTGGACAGGAAGCACTATGGCTACACCTTC. Amino acid sequence: CASVDRKHYGYTF.

The chain uses TRBV4-3 and TRBJ1-4; possible D gene TRBD1, 5 bases. The V end was cut by 4 bases, the J end by 7 bases, with 13 bases between. The germline CDR1 and CDR2 sequences are LGHNA and YSLEER. The CDR3 contains 14 residues. CDR3 in DNA: TGCGCCAGCAGCCGTGAGTCAGGGAGTGAAAAACTGTTTTTT. This encodes CASSRESGSEKLFF.

This clonotype has just a few counts. A much larger clone differs from this one at a single base, so this may be a read error. This chain uses TRBV12-3 or TRBV12-4 with TRBJ2-3; 14 nucleotides line up with TRBD2. The CDR3 totals 14 residues. The CDR3 nucleotides read TGTGTCAGCAGTTGGACTAGCGGGGGGCCAGCCCCGTATTTT. The encoded protein is CVSSWTSGGPAPYF.

The sample holds many counts of this clonotype. The DNA for the CDR3 is TGCGCCAGCAGCCCACGGACAGGCGGGGGCCAATACGAGCAGTACTTC. This translates into CASSPRTGGGQYEQYF. The V and J genes are TRBV5-1 and TRBJ2-7, with D perhaps being TRBD1 or TRBD2 (7 bases each). This CDR3 comprises 16 residues. V was cut by 4 bases and J by 4 bases, with 21 bases left in between. Germline V lookup: CDR1 SGHRS, CDR2 YFSETQ.

About this clonotype itself: A much larger clone lies one base from this, so it may be a read error. The chain combines TRBV2 with TRBJ2-1; D uncertain. The CDR3 extends over 11 amino acids. From germline, CDR1 is SNHLY and CDR2 FYNNEI. Trimming pared 6 bases from V and 10 bases from J, leaving 10 bases between. DNA of the CDR3: TGTGCCAGCAGGATTCTCCAGGAGCAGTTCTTC. Its translation: CASRILQEQFF.

Many counts were recorded for this clonotype. The V call is TRBV6-5, the J call TRBJ2-3, with D hard to call. Germline values: CDR1 MNHEY, CDR2 SVGAGI. The CDR3 contains 11 residues. The V and J ends lost 6 bases and 6 bases respectively, with 7 bases between them. The CDR3 here is CASSFEDTQYF. The CDR3 DNA sequence: TGTGCCAGCAGCTTTGAGGATACGCAGTATTTT.

V usage is TRBV4-2 and J usage is TRBJ2-4; D may correspond to TRBD1 or TRBD2 (5 bases each). CDR3 size: 17 residues. Trimming shortened V by 1 base and J by 1 base, and 14 bases separated the two germline ends. In germline, CDR1 is LGHNA, CDR2 YNFKEQ. The CDR3 DNA follows: TGTGCCAGCAGCCAAGTAGGTTCCGAGGGGGCCAAAAACATTCAGTACTTC. It yields the protein CASSQVGSEGAKNIQYF.

V usage is TRBV6-4 and J usage is TRBJ2-5; 7 bases map to TRBD1. The CDR3 spans 15 residues. V lost 6 bases to trimming and J lost 5 bases; unmatched junction nucleotides: 12. Germline assignment: CDR1 MRHNA and CDR2 SNTAGT. The CDR3 nucleotides are TGTGCCAGCAGCCCTAAGGGGGCCCTGGCGGAGACCCAGTACTTC. Encoded protein: CASSPKGALAETQYF.

This clonotype was seen a few times. Just one base apart from a much larger clone, this may be a read error. V gene TRBV7-2 combines with J gene TRBJ2-3; 7 nucleotides agree with TRBD1. Germline V gives CDR1 SGHTA, CDR2 FQGNSA. There are 17 residues in the CDR3. CDR3 amino acids: CASSQGLQGLGTDPQYF. The CDR3 region has the DNA TGTGCCAGCAGTCAAGGTCTCCAGGGGCTGGGGACAGATCCGCAGTATTTT.

Many counts were recorded for this clonotype. The rearrangement joins TRBV11-3 to TRBJ2-7, with TRBD1 as a possible D gene (5 bases). Per the germline V gene, CDR1 is SGHNT and CDR2 is YENEEA. Trimming took 1 base from V and 3 from J, leaving 10 bases between them. The CDR3 runs 14 residues. CDR3 sequence: CASSLGAGNYEQYF. The CDR3 coding sequence is TGTGCCAGCAGCTTAGGTGCAGGGAACTACGAGCAGTACTTC.

This clonotype was seen ten or more times. The rearrangement joins TRBV20-1 to TRBJ2-3; a possible D gene is TRBD2 (5 bases). The V gene lost 6 bases and the J gene lost 1 base, with 11 bases spanning the gap. The CDR3 sequence is 13 residues long. CDR1 is DFQATT, CDR2 SNEGSKA, per germline (reference sequence). The CDR3 nucleotides are TGCAGTGCGCTAGAACTAGGCACAGATACGCAGTATTTT. This translates into CSALELGTDTQYF.

This rearrangement joins TRBV20-1 to TRBJ2-5; 11 bases line up with TRBD2. Germline values: CDR1 DFQATT, CDR2 SNEGSKA (reference sequence). The junction had 5 bases not matched to a gene; V was cut back by 1 base and J by 13 bases. The CDR3 covers 12 residues. Written as DNA, the CDR3 is TGCAGTGCTAGAGGAACTAGCGGGAGTCTGTACTTC. Its translation is CSARGTSGSLYF.

This clonotype came up a few times. Just one base apart from a much larger clone, this may be a read error. This chain joins TRBV7-2 and TRBJ2-5, with D possibly TRBD1 on 6 matching bases. The CDR3 contains 15 residues. Per germline, CDR1 SGHTA and CDR2 FQGNSA. CDR3 DNA: TGTGCCAGCAGGAGAGGGGGTGGGTTTTTGGAGACCCAGCACTTC. Its translation: CASRRGGGFLETQHF.